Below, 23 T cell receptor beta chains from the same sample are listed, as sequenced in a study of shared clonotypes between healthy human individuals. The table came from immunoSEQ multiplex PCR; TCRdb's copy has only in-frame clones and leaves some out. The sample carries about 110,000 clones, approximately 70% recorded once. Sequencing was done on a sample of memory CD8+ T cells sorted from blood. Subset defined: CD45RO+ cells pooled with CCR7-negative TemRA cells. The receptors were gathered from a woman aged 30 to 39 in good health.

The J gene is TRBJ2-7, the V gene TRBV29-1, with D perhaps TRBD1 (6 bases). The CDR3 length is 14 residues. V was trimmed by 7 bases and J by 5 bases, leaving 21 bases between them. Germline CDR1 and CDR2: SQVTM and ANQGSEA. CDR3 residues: CSARGQNTRDEQYF. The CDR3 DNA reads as TGCAGCGCCCGAGGACAGAACACACGCGACGAGCAGTACTTC.

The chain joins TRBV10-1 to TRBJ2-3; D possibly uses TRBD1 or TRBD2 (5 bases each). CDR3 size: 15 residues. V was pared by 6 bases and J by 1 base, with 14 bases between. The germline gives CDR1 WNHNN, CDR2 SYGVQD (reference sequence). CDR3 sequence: CASSSVVGGTDTQYF. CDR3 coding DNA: TGCGCCAGCAGCAGTGTAGTGGGGGGCACAGATACGCAGTATTTT.

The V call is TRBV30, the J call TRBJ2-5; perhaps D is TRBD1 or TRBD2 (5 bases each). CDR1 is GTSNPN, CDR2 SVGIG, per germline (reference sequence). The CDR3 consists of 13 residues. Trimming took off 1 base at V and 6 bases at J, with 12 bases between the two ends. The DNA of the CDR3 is TGTGCCTGGAGTGAATCCTCGGGGCAGACCCAGTACTTC. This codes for CAWSESSGQTQYF.

For the CDR3, the DNA is TGTGCCAGCAGTCAGGGCCACGGGGACGAGCAGTACTTC. Its translation is CASSQGHGDEQYF. The rearrangement joins TRBV6-5 to TRBJ2-7; either TRBD1 or TRBD2 may supply D (5 bases each). The CDR3 is 13 residues long. Trimming left V 5 bases short and J 5 bases short, with 13 bases between. Germline V lookup: CDR1 MNHEY, CDR2 SVGAGI.

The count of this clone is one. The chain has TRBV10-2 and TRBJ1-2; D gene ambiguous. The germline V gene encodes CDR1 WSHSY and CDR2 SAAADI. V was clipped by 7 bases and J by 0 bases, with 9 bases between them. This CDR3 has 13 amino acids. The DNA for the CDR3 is TGCGCCAGCACCCGGGCGGCTAACTATGGCTACACCTTC. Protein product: CASTRAANYGYTF.

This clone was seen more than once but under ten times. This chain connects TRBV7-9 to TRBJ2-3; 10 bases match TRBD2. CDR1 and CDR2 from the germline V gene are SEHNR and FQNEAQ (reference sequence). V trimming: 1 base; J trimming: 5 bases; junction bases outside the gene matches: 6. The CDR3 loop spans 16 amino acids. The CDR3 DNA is TGTGCCAGCAGCTTAGGCCTAGCGGGAGATGGAGATACGCAGTATTTT. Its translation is CASSLGLAGDGDTQYF.

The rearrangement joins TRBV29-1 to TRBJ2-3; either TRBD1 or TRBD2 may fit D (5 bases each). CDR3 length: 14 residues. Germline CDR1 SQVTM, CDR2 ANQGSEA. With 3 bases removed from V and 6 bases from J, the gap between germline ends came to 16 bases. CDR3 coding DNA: TGCAGCGTTGAGGACAAGGCGGAGGTGGATACGCAGTATTTT. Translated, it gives CSVEDKAEVDTQYF.

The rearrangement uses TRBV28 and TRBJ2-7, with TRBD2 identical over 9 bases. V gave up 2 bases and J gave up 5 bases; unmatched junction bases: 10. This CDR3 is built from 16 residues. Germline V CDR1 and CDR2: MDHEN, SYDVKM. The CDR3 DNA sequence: TGTGCCAGCAGTTTAGTTTCTTGGACTAGCGTCCACGAGCAGTACTTC. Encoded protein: CASSLVSWTSVHEQYF.

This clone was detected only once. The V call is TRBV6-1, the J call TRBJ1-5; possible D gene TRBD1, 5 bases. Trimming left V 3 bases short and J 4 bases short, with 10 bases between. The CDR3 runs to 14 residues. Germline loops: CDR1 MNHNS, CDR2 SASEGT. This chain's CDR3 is CASSDQTGNQPQHF. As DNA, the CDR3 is TGTGCCAGCAGTGACCAAACAGGTAATCAGCCCCAGCATTTT.

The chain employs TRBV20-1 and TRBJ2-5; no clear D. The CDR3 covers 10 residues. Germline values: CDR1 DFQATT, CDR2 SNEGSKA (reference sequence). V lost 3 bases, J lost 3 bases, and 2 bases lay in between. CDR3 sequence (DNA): TGCAGTGCTAGCGAAGAGACCCAGTACTTC. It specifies CSASEETQYF.

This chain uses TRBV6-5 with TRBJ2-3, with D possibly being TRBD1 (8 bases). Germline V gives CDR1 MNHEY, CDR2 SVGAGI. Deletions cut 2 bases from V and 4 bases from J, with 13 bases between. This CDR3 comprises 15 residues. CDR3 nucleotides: TGTGCCAGCAGTTACCAGGGGGCGGGGGCAGATACGCAGTATTTT. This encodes CASSYQGAGADTQYF.

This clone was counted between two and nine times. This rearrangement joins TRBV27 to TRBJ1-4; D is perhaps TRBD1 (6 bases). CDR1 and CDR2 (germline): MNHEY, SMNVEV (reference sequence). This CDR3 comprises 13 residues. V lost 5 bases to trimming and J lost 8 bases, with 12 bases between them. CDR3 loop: CASSQEGEEKLFF. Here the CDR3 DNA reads TGTGCCAGCAGTCAAGAGGGGGAAGAAAAACTGTTTTTT.

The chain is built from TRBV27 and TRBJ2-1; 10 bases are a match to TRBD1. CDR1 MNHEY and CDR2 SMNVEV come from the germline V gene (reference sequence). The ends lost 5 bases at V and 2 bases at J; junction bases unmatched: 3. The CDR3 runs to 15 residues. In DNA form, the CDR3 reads TGTGCCAGCAGTCCGGGGACAGGGGCCTACAATGAGCAGTTCTTC. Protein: CASSPGTGAYNEQFF.

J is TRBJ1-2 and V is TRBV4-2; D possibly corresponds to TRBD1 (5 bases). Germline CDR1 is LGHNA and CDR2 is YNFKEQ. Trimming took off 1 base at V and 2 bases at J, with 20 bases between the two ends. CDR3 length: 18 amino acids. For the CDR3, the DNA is TGTGCCAGCAGCCAAGCGGGGCAAGTTGAAAAAGAAAACTATGGCTACACCTTC. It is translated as CASSQAGQVEKENYGYTF.

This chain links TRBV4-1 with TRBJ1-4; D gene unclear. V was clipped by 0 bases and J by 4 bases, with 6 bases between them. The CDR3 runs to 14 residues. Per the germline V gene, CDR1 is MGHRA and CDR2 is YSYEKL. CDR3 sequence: CASSQDRLNEKLFF. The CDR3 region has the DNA TGCGCCAGCAGCCAAGACAGGCTTAATGAAAAACTGTTTTTT.

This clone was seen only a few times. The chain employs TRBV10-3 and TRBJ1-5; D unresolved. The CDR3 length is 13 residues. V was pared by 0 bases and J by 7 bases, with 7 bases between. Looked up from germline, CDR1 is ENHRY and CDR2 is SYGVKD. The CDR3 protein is CAISESTGQPQHF. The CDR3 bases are TGTGCCATCAGTGAGTCGACGGGGCAGCCCCAGCATTTT.

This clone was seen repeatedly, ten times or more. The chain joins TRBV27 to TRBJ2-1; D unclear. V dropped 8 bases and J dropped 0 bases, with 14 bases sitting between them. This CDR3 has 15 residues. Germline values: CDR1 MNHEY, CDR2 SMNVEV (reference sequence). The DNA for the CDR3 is TGTGCCAGCGCCGTCGGCGAGAGCTCCTACAATGAGCAGTTCTTC. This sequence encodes CASAVGESSYNEQFF.

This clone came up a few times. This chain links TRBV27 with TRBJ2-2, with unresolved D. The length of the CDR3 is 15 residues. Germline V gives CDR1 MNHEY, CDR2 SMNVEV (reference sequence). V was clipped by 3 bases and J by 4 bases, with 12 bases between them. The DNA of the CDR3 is TGTGCCAGCAGTTTCCGCCAAAGGGCCACCGGGGAGCTGTTTTTT. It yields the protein CASSFRQRATGELFF.

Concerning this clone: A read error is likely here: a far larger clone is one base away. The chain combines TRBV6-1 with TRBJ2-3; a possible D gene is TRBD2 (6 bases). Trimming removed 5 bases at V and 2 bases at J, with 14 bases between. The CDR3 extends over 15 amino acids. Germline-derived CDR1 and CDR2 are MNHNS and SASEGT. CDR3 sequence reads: CASSLLTGDTDTQYF. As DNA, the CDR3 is TGTGCCAGCAGTCTACTAACGGGAGACACAGATACGCAGTATTTT.

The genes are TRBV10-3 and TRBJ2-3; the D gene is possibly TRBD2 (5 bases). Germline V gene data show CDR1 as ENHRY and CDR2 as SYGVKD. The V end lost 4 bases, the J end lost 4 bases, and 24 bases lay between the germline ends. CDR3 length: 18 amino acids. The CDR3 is CAISGTAVGAGWADTQYF. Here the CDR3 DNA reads TGTGCCATCAGTGGGACCGCCGTGGGAGCTGGGTGGGCAGATACGCAGTATTTT.

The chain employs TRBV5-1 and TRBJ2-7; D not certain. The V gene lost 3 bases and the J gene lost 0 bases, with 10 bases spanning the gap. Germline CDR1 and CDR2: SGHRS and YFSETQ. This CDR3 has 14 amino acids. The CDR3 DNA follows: TGCGCCAGCAGCTCCGGAAGGATCTCCTACGAGCAGTACTTC. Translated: CASSSGRISYEQYF.

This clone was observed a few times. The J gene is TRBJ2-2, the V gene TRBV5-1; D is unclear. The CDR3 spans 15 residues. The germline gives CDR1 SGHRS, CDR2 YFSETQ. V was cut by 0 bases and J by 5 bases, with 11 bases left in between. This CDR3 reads CASSLGADNTGELFF. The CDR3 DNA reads TGCGCCAGCAGCTTGGGGGCAGATAATACCGGGGAGCTGTTTTTT. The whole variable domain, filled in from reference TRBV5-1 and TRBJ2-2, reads KAGVTQTPRYLIKTRGQQVTLSCSPISGHRSVSWYQQTPGQGLQFLFEYFSETQRNKGNFPGRFSGRQFSNSRSEMNVSTLELGDSALYLCASSLGADNTGELFFGEGSRLTVL.

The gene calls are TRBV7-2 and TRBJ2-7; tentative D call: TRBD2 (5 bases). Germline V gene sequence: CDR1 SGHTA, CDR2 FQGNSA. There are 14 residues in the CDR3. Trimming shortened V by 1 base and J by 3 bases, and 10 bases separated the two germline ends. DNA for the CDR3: TGTGCCAGCAGCTTAGTTGGTGAGGGCTACGAGCAGTACTTC. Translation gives CASSLVGEGYEQYF.